This T cell receptor beta chain was documented in a study of blood T cells in healthy people across ages. Points from the study as a whole: Naive CD4+ cell counts and diversity both ran higher in long-lived than in aged donors. Possibly confounding the expanded clonotype changes was the fact that donor CMV status was unknown.

The second PCR ran roughly 6 to 12 cycles with a sample-barcoded 5' primer and J-beta primers. TCRdb re-called the 5' RACE reads with MiXCR, one entry per CDR3 protein. The table lists about 1.7 million distinct CDR3 sequences, approximately 28% of them singletons. On this clonotype: The target antigen is unknown. The germline gene is not matched at one end of the junction; a read error may be the cause.

CDR3 size: 17 residues. Germline V gene data show CDR1 as LGHDT and CDR2 as YNNKEL (reference sequence). The chain has TRBV3-1 and TRBJ1-2, with D unclear. Sequenced: blood. This TCR derives from a woman in her 30s in good health. The CDR3 region has the DNA TGTGCCAGCAGCCAAGATGGTTGGCCGACACTGGCCTATGACTACACCTTC. It yields the protein CASSQDGWPTLAYDYTF.